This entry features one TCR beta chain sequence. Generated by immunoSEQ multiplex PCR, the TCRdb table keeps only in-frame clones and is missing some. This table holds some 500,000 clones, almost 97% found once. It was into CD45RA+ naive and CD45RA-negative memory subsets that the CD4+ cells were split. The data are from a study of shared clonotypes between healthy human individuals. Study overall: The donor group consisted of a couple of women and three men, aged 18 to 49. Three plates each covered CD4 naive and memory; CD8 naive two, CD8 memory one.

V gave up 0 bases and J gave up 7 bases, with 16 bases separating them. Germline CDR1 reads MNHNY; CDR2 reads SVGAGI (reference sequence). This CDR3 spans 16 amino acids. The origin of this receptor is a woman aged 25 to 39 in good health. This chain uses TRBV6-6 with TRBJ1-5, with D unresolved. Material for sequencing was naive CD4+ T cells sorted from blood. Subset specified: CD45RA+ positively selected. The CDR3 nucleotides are TGTGCCAGCAGTTACTCGATGGTAAGCGACGGGCAGCCCCAGCATTTT. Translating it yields CASSYSMVSDGQPQHF.